The sequence of this T cell receptor beta chain was determined in a study of CD8 T cells in ankylosing spondylitis. Study results and caveats: A TCR beta motif of under 10 highly homologous variants seemed to mark ankylosing spondylitis blood. Disease-linked clones bore a CD8+ phenotype, appearing relatively rarely in peripheral blood.

The CDR3 has 18 amino acids. As to this clonotype: Its antigen is unknown.

5'-RACE, quantitative and with molecular barcodes, yielded the TCR beta libraries. TCRdb re-derived calls from the 5' RACE reads in MiXCR, one entry per CDR3 protein. The sample has roughly 350,000 distinct CDR3 sequences; 7% to 9% are singletons. Sequenced: blood, either unsorted or a sorted T cell fraction (not recorded which). This sequence was found in a male donor with ankylosing spondylitis. V usage is TRBV12-1 and J usage is TRBJ2-1; whether TRBD2, the table's D call, matches the DNA was not checked. TRBV12-1 is marked as a pseudogene. Written as DNA, the CDR3 is TGTGCCAGCAGCCCGAGGCTCCTCGCGGGTACTTCAGCGGATGAGCAGTTCTTC. It translates to CASSPRLLAGTSADEQFF.